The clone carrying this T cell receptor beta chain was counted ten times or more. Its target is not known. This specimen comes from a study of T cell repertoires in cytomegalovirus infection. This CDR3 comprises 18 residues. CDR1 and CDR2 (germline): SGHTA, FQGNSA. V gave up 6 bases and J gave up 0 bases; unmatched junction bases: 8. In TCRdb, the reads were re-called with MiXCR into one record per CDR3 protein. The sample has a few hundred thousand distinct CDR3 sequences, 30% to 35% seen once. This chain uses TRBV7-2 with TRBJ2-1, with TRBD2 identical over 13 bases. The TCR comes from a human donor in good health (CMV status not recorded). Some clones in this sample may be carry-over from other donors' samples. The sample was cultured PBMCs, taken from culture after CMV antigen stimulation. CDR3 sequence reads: CASSWTSGSSNSYNEQFF. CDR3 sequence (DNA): TGTGCCAGCAGTTGGACTAGCGGGAGTAGTAACTCCTACAATGAGCAGTTCTTC.